This TCR beta chain was found in a study of blood T cell repertoires in COVID-19. The CDR3 sequence is 12 residues long. V was clipped by 0 bases and J by 6 bases, with 7 bases between them. CDR1 is SGHRS, CDR2 YFSETQ, per germline. In its sample, this clone was seen once. TCRdb keeps only in-frame clones here, not all; method: immunoSEQ multiplex PCR. The sample consists of roughly 250,000 clones, over 75% of them appearing once. The sequence derives from a human donor in a cohort sampled during active COVID-19. The sequenced material came from peripheral blood. The chain couples TRBV5-1 to TRBJ2-7; possibly TRBD1 for D (5 bases). The CDR3 loop is CASSLGRAEQYF. The DNA of the CDR3 is TGCGCCAGCAGCTTGGGCAGGGCCGAGCAGTACTTC.